Listed here are 3 T cell receptor beta chains from one sample, sequenced in a study of blood T cell repertoires in COVID-19. Data came from immunoSEQ multiplex PCR; TCRdb stores just in-frame clones and leaves some out. The sample yields fewer than 150,000 clones, 84% seen once. Input material: peripheral blood. The source of these receptors is a woman older than 75 in a cohort sampled during active or convalescent COVID-19.

This clone has just one count. V gene TRBV5-6 combines with J gene TRBJ1-2, with a possible D match to TRBD1 (5 bases). In germline, CDR1 is SGHDT, CDR2 YYEEEE. V dropped 4 bases and J dropped 5 bases, with 12 bases sitting between them. The CDR3 extends over 13 amino acids. The CDR3 here is CASSPRDLYGYTF. DNA of the CDR3: TGTGCCAGCAGCCCCCGGGACTTATATGGCTACACCTTC.

V is TRBV15 and J is TRBJ2-1; TRBD1 agrees at 8 bases. The CDR3 totals 15 residues. J was trimmed by 6 bases and V by 3 bases; bases with no gene match: 7. The germline CDR1 and CDR2 sequences are LNHNV and YYDKDF (reference sequence). CDR3 DNA sequence: TGTGCCACCAGCAGGCCCAGGACAGGGCTCAATGAGCAGTTCTTC. Its protein product is CATSRPRTGLNEQFF.

This clone has just one count. The chain has TRBV29-1 and TRBJ1-1; D is ambiguous. The V and J ends lost 3 bases and 5 bases respectively, with 13 bases between them. This CDR3 has 13 amino acids. Germline CDR1 is SQVTM and CDR2 is ANQGSEA. In nucleotides, the CDR3 is TGCAGCGTTGATAATAATTCCGGGACTGAAGCTTTCTTT. It yields the protein CSVDNNSGTEAFF.